The rows below give T cell receptor beta chains drawn from one sample of a study of blood T cell repertoires in COVID-19. The method was immunoSEQ multiplex PCR; TCRdb's version includes in-frame clones alone and lacks a portion of them. This table holds hundreds of thousands of clones, 85% to 90% found once. The sequencing input was PBMCs or T cells enriched from blood (not recorded which). Receptors were obtained from a man aged 25 to 40 who had recovered from COVID-19. Both conserved end residues are part of each CDR3. The D gene is left open where the match is weak. Clone sizes are given selectively: once, few, many, or a class where the clone is expanded.

TRBD1	few	TRBV5-1	TRBJ1-1	CASSSTGQEPTEAFF	TGCGCCAGCAGCTCCACCGGACAGGAACCCACTGAAGCTTTCTTT
TRBD1	-	TRBV5-1	TRBJ2-1	CASSGGTGENEQFF	TGCGCCAGCAGCGGGGGGACAGGGGAGAATGAGCAGTTCTTC
TRBD1	once	TRBV13	TRBJ1-1	CASSADRGQATEAFF	TGTGCCAGCAGCGCCGACAGGGGGCAGGCCACTGAAGCTTTCTTT
-	-	TRBV27	TRBJ2-1	CASSVDRYNEQFF	TGTGCCAGCAGTGTTGACAGATACAATGAGCAGTTCTTC
-	-	TRBV12-3/TRBV12-4	TRBJ2-5	CASSLVEETQYF	TGTGCCAGCAGTTTAGTCGAAGAGACCCAGTACTTC
-	-	TRBV28	TRBJ1-4	CASSLPVSGRLFF	TGTGCCAGCAGTTTGCCGGTCAGCGGTAGACTGTTTTTT
TRBD1	-	TRBV18	TRBJ2-5	CASSPGTGDWETQYF	TGTGCCAGCTCACCTGGGACAGGGGATTGGGAGACCCAGTACTTC
-	-	TRBV18	TRBJ2-3	CASSPVRGTDTQYF	TGTGCCAGCTCACCAGTACGGGGCACAGATACGCAGTATTTT
TRBD1	-	TRBV5-1	TRBJ2-1	CASSVIQGAPYNEQFF	TGCGCCAGCAGCGTAATACAGGGGGCCCCCTACAATGAGCAGTTCTTC
TRBD2	-	TRBV11-2	TRBJ2-7	CASSSLKTSGRHQYF	TGTGCCAGCAGCTCCCTTAAGACTAGCGGGAGACACCAGTACTTC
TRBD2	-	TRBV15	TRBJ2-1	CATSRDRGTSVYNEQFF	TGTGCCACCAGCAGAGACCGCGGGACTAGCGTCTACAATGAGCAGTTCTTC
-	-	TRBV7-9	TRBJ1-6	CASSLSGNSPLHF	TGTGCCAGCAGCTTATCCGGGAATTCACCCCTCCACTTT
-	-	TRBV10-3	TRBJ2-1	CAISAQEGGAYNEQFF	TGTGCCATCAGTGCCCAAGAGGGAGGAGCCTACAATGAGCAGTTCTTC
-	-	TRBV7-3	TRBJ1-6	CASSPGTREGSPLHF	TGTGCCAGCAGCCCAGGGACTCGCGAGGGTTCACCCCTCCACTTT
TRBD1	few	TRBV6-5	TRBJ2-1	CASSGQVDHNEQFF	TGTGCCAGCAGCGGACAGGTAGATCACAATGAGCAGTTCTTC
TRBD2	-	TRBV9	TRBJ2-3	CASSVVGSGSSDTQYF	TGTGCCAGCAGCGTAGTCGGTAGCGGGAGTTCAGATACGCAGTATTTT
-	-	TRBV5-1	TRBJ2-1	CASSQGDFSYNEQFF	TGCGCCAGCAGCCAAGGGGACTTCTCCTACAATGAGCAGTTCTTC
TRBD2	-	TRBV19	TRBJ2-7	CASSSSGTRSLEQYF	TGTGCCAGTAGTTCCTCCGGGACTAGGAGTCTCGAGCAGTACTTC
TRBD1	-	TRBV6-5	TRBJ2-2	CASRSTGGNTGELFF	TGTGCCAGCAGATCGACAGGGGGGAACACCGGGGAGCTGTTTTTT
-	-	TRBV21-1	TRBJ2-7	CASSKDTSGSSYEQYF	TGTGCCAGCAGCAAAGATACTAGCGGGAGCTCCTACGAGCAGTACTTC